These T cell receptor beta chains were read from a single sample in a study of T cells in Graves' hyperthyroidism and ophthalmopathy. TCRdb passed the multiplex PCR reads through MiXCR, listing each CDR3 protein once. This sample has about 210,000 distinct CDR3 sequences; 15% to 20% occur once, and the top ten carry 50%. What was sequenced was blood. These TCRs come from a man aged 50 or older with Graves' hyperthyroidism. Both conserved end residues are part of each CDR3. The D gene is left open where the match is weak. Clone size is given for some rows only: seen once, a few or many times, or a class if the clone is expanded.

size: many; D: .; V: TRBV11-2; J: TRBJ2-3; DNA: TGTGCCAGCAGCGAGCACAGGGGACTCACAGATACGCAGTATTTT; CDR3: CASSEHRGLTDTQYF
size: few; D: .; V: TRBV28; J: TRBJ1-4; DNA: TGTGCCAGCAGTCCCACCTCGGACCCCAGGGCGGAAAAACTGTTTTTT; CDR3: CASSPTSDPRAEKLFF
size: many; D: TRBD2; V: TRBV29-1; J: TRBJ2-3; DNA: TGCAGCGTAAAAGCGGGAGGGCCCACAGATACGCAGTATTTT; CDR3: CSVKAGGPTDTQYF
size: many; D: TRBD2; V: TRBV12-3/TRBV12-4; J: TRBJ2-3; DNA: TGTGCCAGCAGTGGGGAGGGTGCGGGAGAAGGCACAGATACGCAGTATTTT; CDR3: CASSGEGAGEGTDTQYF
size: many; D: TRBD1; V: TRBV18; J: TRBJ1-2; DNA: TGTGCCAGCTCACCAGGGACAGGGGGCTTCGGTGGTGGCTACACCTTC; CDR3: CASSPGTGGFGGGYTF
size: many; D: .; V: TRBV28; J: TRBJ2-7; DNA: TGTGCCAGTCGAACCGGGCCACTTTGGGAGCAGTACTTC; CDR3: CASRTGPLWEQYF
size: .; D: TRBD2; V: TRBV6-5; J: TRBJ2-5; DNA: TGTGCCAGCAGTTTAACTAGCGGGAGGCCCAGCGGAAAAGAGACCCAGTACTTC; CDR3: CASSLTSGRPSGKETQYF
size: many; D: .; V: TRBV6-1; J: TRBJ1-4; DNA: TGTGCCAGCCTCACACGGGACAACTGGAGGGAAAAACTGTTTTTT; CDR3: CASLTRDNWREKLFF
size: .; D: TRBD1; V: TRBV2; J: TRBJ1-4; DNA: TGTGCCAGCAGCGGGGACAGGGGGCGTATTGAAAAACTGTTTTTT; CDR3: CASSGDRGRIEKLFF
size: many; D: .; V: TRBV28; J: TRBJ1-2; DNA: TGTGCCAGCAGTTTATCCGGGACCAGAAACTATGGCTACACCTTC; CDR3: CASSLSGTRNYGYTF
size: many; D: .; V: TRBV30; J: TRBJ2-6; DNA: TGTGCCTGGGAGAGGTCTGGGGCCAACGTCCTGACTTTC; CDR3: CAWERSGANVLTF
size: few; D: TRBD2; V: TRBV5-1; J: TRBJ2-5; DNA: TGCGCCAGCAGCTTGGCAGTGGGAGGGAACCAAGAGACCCAGTACTTC; CDR3: CASSLAVGGNQETQYF
size: .; D: .; V: TRBV30; J: TRBJ1-5; DNA: TGTGCCTGGAGTGTAGGTGGGCGCGGAGATCAGCCCCAGCATTTT; CDR3: CAWSVGGRGDQPQHF
size: many; D: .; V: TRBV5-1; J: TRBJ2-3; DNA: TGCGCCAGCAGCGCCGGGACTTACACAGATACGCAGTATTTT; CDR3: CASSAGTYTDTQYF
size: few; D: .; V: TRBV11-2; J: TRBJ2-3; DNA: TGTGCCAGCAGCTCCTTACCGACAGGAACTAGCACAGATACGCAGTATTTT; CDR3: CASSSLPTGTSTDTQYF
size: many; D: TRBD2; V: TRBV29-1; J: TRBJ2-1; DNA: TGCAGCGTTGAACTACTAGCGGGAGGGCCCTACAATGAGCAGTTCTTC; CDR3: CSVELLAGGPYNEQFF
size: many; D: .; V: TRBV20-1; J: TRBJ2-2; DNA: TGCAGTGCTAGAGTGGTCGCGAACACCGGGGAGCTGTTTTTT; CDR3: CSARVVANTGELFF
size: few; D: TRBD2; V: TRBV7-2; J: TRBJ2-1; DNA: TGTGCCAGCAGCTTAGTAACGGGAGGGCCTAATGAGCAGTTCTTC; CDR3: CASSLVTGGPNEQFF
size: many; D: .; V: TRBV20-1; J: TRBJ2-2; DNA: TGCAGTGCTAGAGATTTTCTCGCGAACACCGGGGAGCTGTTTTTT; CDR3: CSARDFLANTGELFF
size: many; D: .; V: TRBV7-9; J: TRBJ2-7; DNA: TGTGCCAGCAGCTTTTCCCTAGCAGGGCCCTACGAGCAGTACTTC; CDR3: CASSFSLAGPYEQYF
size: few; D: .; V: TRBV29-1; J: TRBJ2-7; DNA: TGCAGCGTTGAATCTGGGGACGAGCAGTACTTC; CDR3: CSVESGDEQYF
size: few; D: .; V: TRBV20-1; J: TRBJ2-5; DNA: TGCAGTGCTGAGGATGAGGCGTCACGTGAAACCCAGTACTTC; CDR3: CSAEDEASRETQYF
size: many; D: .; V: TRBV5-1; J: TRBJ1-5; DNA: TGCGCCAGCGCGGCGGGTAGCAATCAGCCCCAGCATTTT; CDR3: CASAAGSNQPQHF
size: many; D: .; V: TRBV12-3/TRBV12-4; J: TRBJ2-3; DNA: TGTGCCAGCAGTACCGGGCCAGATACGCAGTATTTT; CDR3: CASSTGPDTQYF
size: many; D: .; V: TRBV7-2; J: TRBJ1-1; DNA: TGTGCCAGCAGCTTAGCCCGGGGGACAGAAGCTTTCTTT; CDR3: CASSLARGTEAFF
size: many; D: TRBD2; V: TRBV18; J: TRBJ2-3; DNA: TGTGCCAGCAAAGGGACTAGCGGGAGCTACACAGATACGCAGTATTTT; CDR3: CASKGTSGSYTDTQYF
size: few; D: .; V: TRBV20-1; J: TRBJ1-6; DNA: TGCAGTGTTGAAGGTGACCTGAGCTCCTATAATTCACCCCTCCACTTT; CDR3: CSVEGDLSSYNSPLHF
size: many; D: .; V: TRBV7-9; J: TRBJ1-2; DNA: TGTGCCAGCAGCTATACCAGGGACTATGGCTACACCTTC; CDR3: CASSYTRDYGYTF
size: .; D: TRBD2; V: TRBV3-1; J: TRBJ2-1; DNA: TGTGCCAGCAGCCAAGGGGGAGGGGAGGAGGAGTTCTTC; CDR3: CASSQGGGEEEFF
size: many; D: .; V: TRBV24-1; J: TRBJ2-2; DNA: TGTGCCACCAGTGATTTGAAGGACACCGGGGAGCTGTTTTTT; CDR3: CATSDLKDTGELFF
size: .; D: .; V: TRBV27; J: TRBJ2-1; DNA: TGTGCCAGCACCCCGACGGTGTTCTACAATGAGCAGTTCTTC; CDR3: CASTPTVFYNEQFF
size: many; D: .; V: TRBV3-1; J: TRBJ1-2; DNA: TGTGCCAGCAGCCCCGAACATTTCTATGGCTACACCTTC; CDR3: CASSPEHFYGYTF
size: few; D: .; V: TRBV6-6; J: TRBJ1-4; DNA: TGTGCCAGCAGTTACGAGGGGTGGCAGGCTGAAAAACTGTTTTTT; CDR3: CASSYEGWQAEKLFF
size: few; D: .; V: TRBV24-1; J: TRBJ1-3; DNA: TGTGCCACCAGTGATAGGAAATCGGGAAACACCATATATTTT; CDR3: CATSDRKSGNTIYF
size: many; D: TRBD1; V: TRBV20-1; J: TRBJ2-1; DNA: TGCAGTGCTGTAGGACCCGACAGGGAAGATAAGTTCTTC; CDR3: CSAVGPDREDKFF
size: many; D: TRBD2; V: TRBV4-3; J: TRBJ2-2; DNA: TGCGCCAGCAGCCAAGGTCCTAGCGGGAACACCGGGGAGCTGTTTTTT; CDR3: CASSQGPSGNTGELFF
size: .; D: TRBD1; V: TRBV10-3; J: TRBJ1-5; DNA: TGTGCCATCAGTGGGGGGACAGGGGGCAATCAGCCCCAGCATTTT; CDR3: CAISGGTGGNQPQHF
size: many; D: .; V: TRBV11-2; J: TRBJ2-7; DNA: TGTGCCAGCAGCTTAGGTTCGGGAACCTACGAGCAGTACTTC; CDR3: CASSLGSGTYEQYF
size: .; D: .; V: TRBV18; J: TRBJ1-1; DNA: TGTGCCAGCTCACCAGAACTTCTGAACACTGAAGCTTTCTTT; CDR3: CASSPELLNTEAFF
size: few; D: TRBD2; V: TRBV15; J: TRBJ2-5; DNA: TGTGCCACCAATAGCGGGAGTATGGTAAAGGGAGAGACCCAGTACTTC; CDR3: CATNSGSMVKGETQYF
size: many; D: .; V: TRBV11-3; J: TRBJ2-2; DNA: TGTGCCAGCAGCTTAGATTCGGTCCCCGGGGAGCTGTTTTTT; CDR3: CASSLDSVPGELFF
size: few; D: .; V: TRBV7-2; J: TRBJ2-4; DNA: TGTGCCAGCAGCATGTCTATAGCCAGAAACATTCAGTACTTC; CDR3: CASSMSIARNIQYF
size: many; D: .; V: TRBV2; J: TRBJ2-7; DNA: TGTGCCAGCAGAAAGGGACTTTCCTACGAGCAGTACTTC; CDR3: CASRKGLSYEQYF
size: many; D: .; V: TRBV12-3/TRBV12-4; J: TRBJ1-1; DNA: TGTGCCAGCAGTGTCCGGACTGGAGCCAACACTGAAGCTTTCTTT; CDR3: CASSVRTGANTEAFF
size: .; D: TRBD2; V: TRBV20-1; J: TRBJ2-3; DNA: TGCAGTGCTTCCCTGACTAGCGGGAGAGGGGGGGGCACAGATACGCAGTATTTT; CDR3: CSASLTSGRGGGTDTQYF
size: .; D: .; V: TRBV6-2/TRBV6-3; J: TRBJ2-1; DNA: TGTGCCACTCTGGGGAATGAGCAGTTCTTC; CDR3: CATLGNEQFF
size: many; D: .; V: TRBV18; J: TRBJ2-7; DNA: TGTGCCAGCTCACCAGGGGCGGGACAGCCCTCCTACGAGCAGTACTTC; CDR3: CASSPGAGQPSYEQYF
size: .; D: .; V: TRBV4-1; J: TRBJ2-1; DNA: TGCGCCAGCAGCCAAGACCCCGGACTGACAGGAAATGAGCAGTTCTTC; CDR3: CASSQDPGLTGNEQFF
size: many; D: .; V: TRBV20-1; J: TRBJ2-1; DNA: TGCAGTGCTAGAGGGACAGAGACCTACAATGAGCAGTTCTTC; CDR3: CSARGTETYNEQFF
size: .; D: TRBD2; V: TRBV11-2; J: TRBJ2-7; DNA: TGTGCCAGCAGGACGCGTAGCGGGAGGGTTCACGAGCAGTACTTC; CDR3: CASRTRSGRVHEQYF
size: many; D: .; V: TRBV7-3; J: TRBJ1-6; DNA: TGTGCCAGCAGCTTAAGGGGGGGCTCTAATTCACCCCTCCACTTT; CDR3: CASSLRGGSNSPLHF
size: many; D: TRBD2; V: TRBV28; J: TRBJ2-1; DNA: TGTGCCAGCAGTGGACTAGCGGGCCGCAATGAGCAGTTCTTC; CDR3: CASSGLAGRNEQFF
size: many; D: TRBD2; V: TRBV11-2; J: TRBJ2-1; DNA: TGTGCCAGCAGAAGAATAGCGGGAGTAGCATCCAATGAGCAGTTCTTC; CDR3: CASRRIAGVASNEQFF
size: few; D: .; V: TRBV5-1; J: TRBJ2-2; DNA: TGCGCCAGCAGCTTGGATGCGGGTCGGGAGCTGTTTTTT; CDR3: CASSLDAGRELFF
size: few; D: .; V: TRBV7-8; J: TRBJ2-2; DNA: TGTGCCAGCGGTGGTCCCACCAGGGGTCTGACCGGGGAGCTGTTTTTT; CDR3: CASGGPTRGLTGELFF
size: many; D: .; V: TRBV28; J: TRBJ2-7; DNA: TGTGCCAGCAGTTTACCGGGTTACGAGCAGTACTTC; CDR3: CASSLPGYEQYF